This T cell receptor (beta chain) was sequenced during a study of cytomegalovirus exposure and HLA in healthy donors. CDR1 and CDR2 (germline): LNHDA, SQIVND (reference sequence). This CDR3 region has 16 residues. V shed 7 bases, J shed 1 base, and the junction held 11 bases outside the gene matches. Amplification used 60 Vbeta primers and 13 Jbeta primers. Here immunoSEQ multiplex PCR was the method, and the copy in TCRdb shows in-frame clones only, minus some. The sample carries 150,000 to 200,000 clones, 60% to 80% recorded once. The genes are TRBV19 and TRBJ2-5, with 8 bases fitting TRBD1. Sequenced input: PBMCs. This sequence originates from a woman aged 45-60 years in good health and CMV-seropositive. The CDR3 sequence is CASIQPQGDLQETQYF. In nucleotides, the CDR3 is TGTGCCAGTATACAACCACAGGGGGACCTCCAAGAGACCCAGTACTTC.